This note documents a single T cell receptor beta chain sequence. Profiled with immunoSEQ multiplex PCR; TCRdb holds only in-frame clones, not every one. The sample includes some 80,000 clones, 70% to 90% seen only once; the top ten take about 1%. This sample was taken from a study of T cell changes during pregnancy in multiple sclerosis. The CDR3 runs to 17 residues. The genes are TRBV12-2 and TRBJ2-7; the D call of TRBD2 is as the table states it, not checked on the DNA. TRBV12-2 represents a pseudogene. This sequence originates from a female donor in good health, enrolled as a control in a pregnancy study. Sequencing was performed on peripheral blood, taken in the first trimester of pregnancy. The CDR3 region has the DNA TGTGCAAGTCGCTTAGGGCGGTCGGGTGCGGGAGGATACGAGCAGTACTTC. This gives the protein CASRLGRSGAGGYEQYF.